The entry below gives a single TCR beta chain sequence along with its context. Its cognate antigen has yet to be identified. Base qualities are not at hand, and no much larger clone is one base apart. The receptor library was made with 5' RACE. This sample was sequenced with an Illumina HiSeq 2500. A second PCR of about 6 to 12 cycles was run with a J-beta primer mix and a sample-barcoded 5' primer. A unique molecular identifier was introduced onto each TCR beta cDNA molecule by a template-switch 5' adaptor carrying 12 random nucleotides. At least 2.5 million CDR3-containing paired-end reads were obtained from each sample. All of the RNA was converted into first-strand cDNA using the Mint cDNA synthesis kit, with a TRBC-specific oligonucleotide serving as the primer. All cDNA was treated with uracil-DNA glycosylase and then went through a first 18-cycle PCR with the universal primers M1SS and BC2_uni_R. In the original analysis: For normalization, 1 million high-quality reads were randomly selected from each sample, with every read carrying a distinct molecular identifier. Reads sharing molecular identifiers were discarded rather than binned into consensus sequences. CDR3 identification, clonotype clustering and error correction used MiTCR with a Q25 quality threshold and the strictest error-elimination algorithm. A nonparametric unseen species model using Euler transformation provided a lower-bound estimate of total TCR beta diversity. TCRdb applied fastp at Q25 and MiXCR to the public reads, then kept only in-frame beta chains. Records with the same CDR3 protein are collapsed into one entry carrying the most frequent genes and DNA. For this entry, the V and J calls and clone size follow TCRdb and not the study's own pipeline. This sample has 650,000 to 1,000,000 distinct CDR3 sequences in its table, and under 40% of those were observed once. Jointly, the top ten make up approximately 12% of the sample.

The record originates from a study of blood T cells in healthy people across ages (dated by TCRdb to 2013 to 2016). Regarding the research as a whole: In model experiments, template switching captured about one uniquely barcoded TCR beta cDNA molecule for every two T cells. The study measured age-related changes in TCR beta repertoire diversity using deep sequencing normalized with unique cDNA molecular identifiers. Donors were grouped into four age groups: young (average approximately 15 years), middle-aged (about 40), aged (over 55) and long-lived (around 82). To avoid experimental bias, donors of different ages were randomly spread across the sequencing lanes. Using the same blood draw, the study looked at two additional independent replicas of 1 million unique cDNA reads for two donors, one aged 18 to 30 and the other aged 80 or older.

The paper as a whole reports these results and caveats: Because donor CMV infection status was unknown, age-related changes in expanded clonotypes were potentially confounded. There was a strong correlation between observed TCR beta diversity and the percentage of naive T cells measured by flow cytometry. As age increased, observed TCR beta diversity per million T cells dropped in a roughly linear way, and a significant reduction was already evident by age approximately 40. Estimates of total diversity based on one million sequenced T cells were considered lower bounds and underestimates. Conclusive comparison of naive and antigen-experienced compartments was prevented by the profiling of bulk unsorted PBMCs. Compared with the aged group, the long-lived group had more naive CD4+ T cells, fewer expanded clones and increased TCR diversity, a pattern suggesting age selection.

From V the trimming removes 6 bases and from J it removes 2 bases, while the gene matches leave 5 bases of the junction unaccounted for. Inclusive of the bounding cysteine and phenylalanine, the CDR3 is 15 residues long. The read is trimmed to its CDR3 DNA, 45 bases read in frame from base 1. CDR1 is given as SGHDT and CDR2 as YYEEEE, both from the germline V gene. The roughly 39 donors, aged about 6 to 95 years, were systemically healthy Caucasian individuals from Russia. Each donor gave ten milliliters of peripheral blood, drawn into EDTA-treated Vacutainer tubes. Ficoll-Paque density-gradient centrifugation was used to isolate PBMCs, with at least 6.5 million per sample. Total RNA was extracted from PBMCs with Trizol reagent, with at least 6 micrograms obtained per sample. For every donor, flow cytometry on a PBMC aliquot measured the percentage of naive CD45RAhigh/CD27high T cells.

The sequence links TRBV5-6 to TRBJ1-1, with 12 junctional bases fitting TRBD1. Material: blood. The sequence was collected from a young man in good health. The CDR3 in this case is CASNWGTGGNTEAFF. In nucleotide form, the sequence is TGTGCCAGCAACTGGGGGACAGGGGGCAACACTGAAGCTTTCTTT.